The text below deals with one T cell receptor (beta chain). As yet, its antigen is unknown. The sample originates from a study of chemoradiotherapy in HPV16-positive cancers. Findings and limits, study-wide: During treatment, candidate HPV-specific clones and E7-related motifs expanded in tumor.

This CDR3 contains 15 residues. V lost 1 base and J lost 0, with 7 bases in between. Germline V gene data show CDR1 as LGHNA and CDR2 as YSLEER. Produced via immunoSEQ multiplex PCR; TCRdb's table is partial and in-frame only. The data contain tens of thousands of clones, roughly 92% of them seen just once; the ten biggest clones take up under 20%. J is TRBJ1-3 and V is TRBV4-3; D gene uncertain. The receptor comes from a human donor with HPV-associated anogenital cancer. The sample here was blood, taken from a patient who underwent chemoradiotherapy. The CDR3 nucleotides read TGCGCCAGCAGCCAAGGGGCGGACTCTGGAAACACCATATATTTT. Translated: CASSQGADSGNTIYF.